This T cell receptor (beta chain) is from a study of response to subunit inactivated influenza vaccine. Study-level findings and limits: The study's authors posited that every seasonal influenza vaccination enlists few new T cells.

The CDR3 contains 15 residues. CDR1 SGDLS and CDR2 YYNGEE come from the germline V gene. Trimming shortened V by 2 bases and J by 0 bases, and 11 bases separated the two germline ends. TCRdb re-called the RT-PCR reads through MiXCR, storing one row per CDR3 protein. The data show 550,000 to 650,000 distinct CDR3 sequences, about 10% seen once. As concerns this clonotype: Its antigen is as yet unknown.

The sequenced sample was PBMCs from blood, obtained on the day of vaccination. This receptor was obtained from a middle-aged man who received an inactivated influenza vaccine. This chain uses TRBV9 with TRBJ1-1; possibly TRBD1 for D (6 bases). CDR3: CASSVRGGLNTEAFF. The CDR3 DNA sequence: TGTGCCAGCAGCGTTCGTGGGGGCCTGAACACTGAAGCTTTCTTT.